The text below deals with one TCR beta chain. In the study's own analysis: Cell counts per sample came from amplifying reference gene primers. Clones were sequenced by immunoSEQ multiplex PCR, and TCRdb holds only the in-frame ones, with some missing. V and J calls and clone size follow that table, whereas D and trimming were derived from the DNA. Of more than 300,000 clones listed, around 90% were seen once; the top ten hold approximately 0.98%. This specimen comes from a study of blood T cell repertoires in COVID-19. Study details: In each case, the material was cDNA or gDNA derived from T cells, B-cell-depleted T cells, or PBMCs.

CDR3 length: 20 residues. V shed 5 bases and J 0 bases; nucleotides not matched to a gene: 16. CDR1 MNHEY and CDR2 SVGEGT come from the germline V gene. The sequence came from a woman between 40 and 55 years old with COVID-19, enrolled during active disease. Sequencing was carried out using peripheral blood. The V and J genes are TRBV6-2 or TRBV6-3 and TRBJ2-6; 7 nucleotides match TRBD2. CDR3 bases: TGTGCCAGCAGTCATTCGCCCTCCAGCTGGGGGGGCTCTGGGGCCAACGTCCTGACTTTC. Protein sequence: CASSHSPSSWGGSGANVLTF.